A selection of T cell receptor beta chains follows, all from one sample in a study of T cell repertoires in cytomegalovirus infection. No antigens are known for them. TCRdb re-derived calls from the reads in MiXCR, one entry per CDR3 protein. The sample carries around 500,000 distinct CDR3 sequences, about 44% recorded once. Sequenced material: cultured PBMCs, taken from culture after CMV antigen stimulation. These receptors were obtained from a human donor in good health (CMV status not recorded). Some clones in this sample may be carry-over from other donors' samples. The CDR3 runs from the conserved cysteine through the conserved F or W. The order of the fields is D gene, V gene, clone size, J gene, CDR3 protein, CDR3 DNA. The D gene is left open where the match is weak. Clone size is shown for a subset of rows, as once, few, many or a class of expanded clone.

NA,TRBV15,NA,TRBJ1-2,CATSREEDYGYTF,TGTGCCACCAGCAGAGAGGAGGACTATGGCTACACCTTC
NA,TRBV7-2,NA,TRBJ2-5,CASSPLASTETQYF,TGTGCCAGCAGCCCGCTGGCCAGTACTGAGACCCAGTACTTC
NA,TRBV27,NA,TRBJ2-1,CASSPLEGGAQQFF,TGTGCCAGCAGTCCCCTCGAGGGGGGAGCTCAGCAGTTCTTC
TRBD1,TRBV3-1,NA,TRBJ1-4,CASSHWDRLNEKLFF,TGTGCCAGCAGCCACTGGGACAGACTTAATGAAAAACTGTTTTTT
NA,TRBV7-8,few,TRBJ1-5,CASRHNQPQHF,TGTGCCAGCAGACATAATCAGCCCCAGCATTTT
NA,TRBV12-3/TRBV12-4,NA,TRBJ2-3,CAGGRSPTDTQYF,TGTGCCGGGGGGAGGTCGCCCACAGATACGCAGTATTTT
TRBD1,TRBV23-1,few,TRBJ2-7,CASSQSPGQTYEQYF,TGCGCCAGCAGTCAGTCCCCGGGACAGACCTACGAGCAGTACTTC
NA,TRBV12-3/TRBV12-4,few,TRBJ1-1,CASRHRFTEAFF,TGTGCCAGCAGACACAGGTTCACTGAAGCTTTCTTT
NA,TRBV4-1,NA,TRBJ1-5,CASSRLGGLGNQPQHF,TGCGCCAGCAGCCGTCTGGGGGGGCTGGGCAATCAGCCCCAGCATTTT
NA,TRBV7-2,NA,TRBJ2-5,CTSSFNAQETQYF,TGTACCAGCAGCTTTAATGCTCAAGAGACCCAGTACTTC
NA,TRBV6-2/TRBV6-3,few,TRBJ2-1,CASSFDPYGEQFF,TGTGCCAGCAGCTTCGACCCCTATGGGGAGCAGTTCTTC
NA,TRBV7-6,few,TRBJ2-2,CATRGEGSNTGELFF,TGTGCCACCCGAGGAGAGGGGTCGAACACCGGGGAGCTGTTTTTT
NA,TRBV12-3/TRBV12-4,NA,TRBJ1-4,CASSLAGLGEKLFF,TGTGCCAGCAGTTTAGCCGGACTGGGCGAAAAACTGTTTTTT
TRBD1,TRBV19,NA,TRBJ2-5,CASNPGTGETQYF,TGTGCCAGTAATCCCGGGACAGGGGAGACCCAGTACTTC
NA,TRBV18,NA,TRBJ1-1,CASSTTRGDTEAFF,TGTGCCAGCTCAACCACCAGGGGTGACACTGAAGCTTTCTTT
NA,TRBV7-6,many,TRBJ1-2,CASSLGAANYGYTF,TGTGCCAGCAGCTTAGGGGCTGCCAACTATGGCTACACCTTC
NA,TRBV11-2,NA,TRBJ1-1,CASSLFGVANTAAFF,TGTGCCAGCAGCTTATTCGGGGTAGCGAATACTGCAGCTTTCTTT
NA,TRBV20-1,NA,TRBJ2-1,CSPSRNEQFF,TGCAGTCCTAGCCGCAATGAGCAGTTCTTC
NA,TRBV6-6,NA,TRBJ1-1,CASSPPGNMNTEAFF,TGTGCCAGCAGCCCCCCGGGAAACATGAACACTGAAGCTTTCTTT
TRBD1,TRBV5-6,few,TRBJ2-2,CASSLGDRGTGELFF,TGTGCCAGCAGCTTGGGGGACAGGGGAACCGGGGAGCTGTTTTTT
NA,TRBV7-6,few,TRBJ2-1,CASSTSGGTPLDEQFF,TGTGCCAGCAGCACCTCTGGCGGGACCCCTCTAGATGAGCAGTTCTTC
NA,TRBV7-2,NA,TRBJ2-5,CASSLRPAWEETQYF,TGTGCCAGCAGCTTAAGGCCAGCTTGGGAAGAGACCCAGTACTTC
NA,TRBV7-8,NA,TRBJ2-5,CASKIRGPSAQETQYF,TGTGCCAGCAAGATACGGGGGCCTAGTGCCCAAGAGACCCAGTACTTC
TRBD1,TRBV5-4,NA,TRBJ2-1,CASSRMGTVLNEQFF,TGTGCCAGCAGCCGCATGGGGACAGTTTTGAATGAGCAGTTCTTC
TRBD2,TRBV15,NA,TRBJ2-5,CATSSGLAGIQETQYF,TGTGCCACCAGCAGTGGACTAGCGGGGATCCAAGAGACCCAGTACTTC
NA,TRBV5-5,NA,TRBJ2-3,CASSSATVNTQYF,TGTGCCAGCAGCTCCGCCACGGTAAATACGCAGTATTTT
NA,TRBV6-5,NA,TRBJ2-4,CASRGTENIQYF,TGTGCCAGCAGAGGCACGGAAAACATTCAGTACTTC
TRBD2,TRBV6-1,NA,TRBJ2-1,CASRPRREKYNEQFF,TGTGCCAGCCGTCCGAGGCGGGAGAAGTACAATGAGCAGTTCTTC
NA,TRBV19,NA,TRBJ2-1,CASSQIGGYNEQFF,TGTGCCAGTAGTCAAATCGGGGGATACAATGAGCAGTTCTTC
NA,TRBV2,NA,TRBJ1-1,CASSEGRNPGAFF,TGTGCCAGCAGCGAAGGGAGGAACCCTGGAGCTTTCTTT
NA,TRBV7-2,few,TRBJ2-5,CASSYRGTQYF,TGTGCCAGCAGCTATAGAGGGACCCAGTACTTC